Included here is one T cell receptor (beta chain) sequence, with context. The record originates from a study of PD-L1 blockade in urothelial cancer. Study as a whole: Patients initiated atezolizumab in 2014 at 1,200 mg intravenously every 3 weeks.

Time point defined: pretreatment peripheral blood. Each patient supplied 1 to 8 pretreatment and on-treatment samples. Germline CDR1 reads SQVTM; CDR2 reads ANQGSEA. V gave up 0 bases and J gave up 7 bases; unmatched junction bases: 12. CDR3 length: 18 residues. Profiling relied on immunoSEQ multiplex PCR, and the TCRdb table lists in-frame clones only, not all of them. Counted here are 70,000 to 80,000 clones, around four fifths occurring once; the ten biggest clones make up roughly 6.6%. The sequence derives from a middle-aged man with urothelial cancer. This specimen was PBMCs, taken around atezolizumab (anti-PD-L1) treatment. J is TRBJ2-1 and V is TRBV29-1; 13 bases align to TRBD2. The CDR3 coding sequence is TGCAGCGTTGAAGATTCCTTACTAGCGGGAGGGCCACCGAATGAGCAGTTCTTC. Residues: CSVEDSLLAGGPPNEQFF.